The rows below give T cell receptor beta chains drawn from one sample of a study of T cell responses to AZD1222 COVID-19 vaccine. The assay was immunoSEQ multiplex PCR, and TCRdb's table has in-frame clones only and misses some. The sample has nearly 110,000 clones, roughly 88% seen once. Source: peripheral blood, taken on day 0 of AZD1222 vaccination. Every receptor here comes from an adult in good health. The CDR3 runs from the conserved cysteine through the conserved F or W. The D gene is left open where the match is weak. Size is stated for part of the rows, as once, few or many counts, or as a class when the clone is expanded.

>TRBJ2-7|-|TRBV5-4|TRBD2
TGTGCCAGCAGCTGGGGGACTAGCGGGAGGGCCGAGCAGTACTTC
CASSWGTSGRAEQYF
>TRBJ2-2|-|TRBV12-5|-
TGTGCTAGTGGTTTCAGTAACACCGGGGAGCTGTTTTTT
CASGFSNTGELFF
>TRBJ2-5|-|TRBV11-2|TRBD2
TGTGCCAGCAGCCTTTTTACACTAGCGGGAGACGAGACCCAGTACTTC
CASSLFTLAGDETQYF
>TRBJ2-7|-|TRBV11-3|-
TGTGCCAGCAGCTTAGGCGGGACTTCCTACGAGCAGTACTTC
CASSLGGTSYEQYF
>TRBJ2-5|-|TRBV28|TRBD2
TGTGCCAGCAGTTCCGGGACTAGCGGGAGGGTAAAGACCCAGTACTTC
CASSSGTSGRVKTQYF
>TRBJ1-5|-|TRBV18|-
TGTGCCAGCTCACCGTTTCCAGGGACCGGTCAGCCCCAGCATTTT
CASSPFPGTGQPQHF
>TRBJ1-6|-|TRBV3-1/TRBV3-2|-
TGTGCCAGCAGCCAGCAGGGCCTATATAATTCACCCCTCCACTTT
CASSQQGLYNSPLHF
>TRBJ2-1|-|TRBV10-3|-
TGTGCCAGTTGGGAGGACTCCTACAATGAGCAGTTCTTC
CASWEDSYNEQFF
>TRBJ1-3|-|TRBV19|TRBD1
TGTGCCAGTAGTATCAAGGGGGCGCGGGGAAACACCATATATTTT
CASSIKGARGNTIYF
>TRBJ2-7|-|TRBV13|-
TGTGCCAGCAGCGCCCCGGGACGCGATTTGTCCTACGAGCAGTACTTC
CASSAPGRDLSYEQYF
>TRBJ2-2|once|TRBV7-8|TRBD2
TGTGCCAGCAGCTTACGGGGGGGGACGAACACCGGGGAGCTGTTTTTT
CASSLRGGTNTGELFF
>TRBJ1-1|once|TRBV4-1|-
TGCGCCAGCAGCCTCCCAAGCCGGGGGGCGAACACTGAAGCTTTCTTT
CASSLPSRGANTEAFF
>TRBJ2-3|-|TRBV4-2|TRBD2
TGTGCCAGCAGCCAAGATGCGGGGGATGGGGATACGCAGTATTTT
CASSQDAGDGDTQYF
>TRBJ2-7|-|TRBV12-3/TRBV12-4|TRBD1
TGTGCCAGCAGTTCCAACAGGGGGCAGGAGTACTTC
CASSSNRGQEYF
>TRBJ1-1|-|TRBV7-3|TRBD1
TGTGCCAGCAGCAAGGACAGGGAAAACACTGAAGCTTTCTTT
CASSKDRENTEAFF
>TRBJ2-1|once|TRBV30|TRBD2
TGTGCCTGGAGTCTGCTAGCGGGGCAGTTCTTC
CAWSLLAGQFF
>TRBJ1-1|-|TRBV3-1/TRBV3-2|-
TGTGCCAGCAGCCCTATGGGTACTGAAGCTTTCTTT
CASSPMGTEAFF
>TRBJ1-1|-|TRBV7-9|-
TGTGCCAGCAGCTTACCAGGACATTTGAACACTGAAGCTTTCTTT
CASSLPGHLNTEAFF
>TRBJ1-2|-|TRBV20-1|-
TGCAGTGCTGGGGGGGTTGGCTACACCTTC
CSAGGVGYTF
>TRBJ2-2|-|TRBV5-8|-
TGTGCCAGCAGCTTGGGGATCGGTGTAACCGGGGAGCTGTTTTTT
CASSLGIGVTGELFF
>TRBJ1-2|-|TRBV28|-
TGTGCCAGTCAAGAACAGGGCGCTCGGAACTATGGCTACACCTTC
CASQEQGARNYGYTF
>TRBJ2-7|once|TRBV27|-
TGTGCCAGCAGTTTCGTGGCGTGGGGCTACGAGCAGTACTTC
CASSFVAWGYEQYF
>TRBJ2-1|-|TRBV2|TRBD1
TGTGCCAGCAGCCTCCGGGACAGGGGGAGCAATGAGCAGTTCTTC
CASSLRDRGSNEQFF
>TRBJ2-7|-|TRBV18|-
TGTGCCAGCTCACCAGCAGGATCTGGCGAGCAGTACTTC
CASSPAGSGEQYF
>TRBJ2-3|-|TRBV5-4|-
TGTGCCAGCAGCTGGACCAGTGGCGATACGCAGTATTTT
CASSWTSGDTQYF
>TRBJ1-2|-|TRBV5-1|-
TGCGCCAGCAGCTTGGTACGGTCAGGGGTCCTTGGGGGCTACACCTTC
CASSLVRSGVLGGYTF
>TRBJ2-7|-|TRBV3-1/TRBV3-2|-
TGTGCCAGCACCCCAGGAGGAGCCAGCAGCTCCTACGAGCAGTACTTC
CASTPGGASSSYEQYF
>TRBJ1-1|-|TRBV5-1|-
TGCGCCAGCAGCTTGGGGGACACTGAAGCTTTCTTT
CASSLGDTEAFF